Sequencing of this T cell receptor (beta chain) was carried out in a study of T cell repertoires in cytomegalovirus infection. Across the whole study: Public TCR beta signatures marked donors with CMV infection and the matching HLA. Overall study results and limits: The study identified carriers of CMV plus the relevant HLA from cumulative public TCR beta family frequency. HLA-C-restricted TCR beta clonotypes specific for CMV led the ex vivo response.

The CDR3 covers 19 residues. From germline, CDR1 is SGHNT and CDR2 YENEEA. Trimming at V came to 5 bases and at J to 6 bases, leaving 18 bases not matched to a gene. One entry per CDR3 protein results from TCRdb running MiXCR on the reads. The sample lists a few hundred thousand distinct CDR3 sequences, roughly 10% occurring once. This clonotype was recorded many times. Its antigen is as yet unknown. J is TRBJ1-6 and V is TRBV11-3, with 8 nucleotides matching TRBD1. The sequenced sample was PBMCs. The clonotype was recovered from a human donor in good health (CMV status not recorded). Some clones in this sample may be carry-over from other donors' samples. CDR3 region: CASSPRWGQATQGNSPLHF. CDR3 coding DNA: TGTGCCAGCAGCCCCCGTTGGGGACAGGCTACCCAGGGTAATTCACCCCTCCACTTT.